The 17 T cell receptor beta chains listed next were all sequenced from one sample in a study of human T cells and chemical hapten exposure. MiXCR was run by TCRdb on the RACE reads, yielding one entry per CDR3 protein. The data contain roughly 84,000 distinct CDR3 sequences, more than 9% of them seen just once; the ten biggest clones take up 5%. The time point denotes: patch test 2, 6 weeks after DPC sensitization. Treatment of the sample: therapeutic diphenylcyclopropenone sensitization with weekly scalp DPC. This sample comprised whole blood, obtained in connection with sensitization to the hapten diphenylcyclopropenone (DPC). The receptors here all came from a woman aged 45-65 years with alopecia areata. Some clones in this sample may be carry-over from other donors' samples.

This clonotype is medium-sized. J is TRBJ2-1 and V is TRBV6-2 or TRBV6-3; no clear D. CDR1 is MNHEY, CDR2 SVGEGT, per germline. This CDR3 is built from 15 residues. V lost 2 bases and J 0 bases, leaving 8 bases between the germline ends. The CDR3: CASSYIESSYNEQFF. For the CDR3, the DNA is TGTGCCAGCAGTTACATTGAGAGCTCCTACAATGAGCAGTTCTTC.

This clonotype was detected only a few times. The chain links TRBV20-1 to TRBJ2-1; no clear D gene. The CDR3 extends over 17 amino acids. Trimming stripped 1 base from V and 9 bases from J, with 25 bases between. Germline lookup yields CDR1 DFQATT and CDR2 SNEGSKA (reference sequence). CDR3 loop: CSARVHLPGVSSSEQFF. For the CDR3, the DNA is TGCAGTGCTAGAGTTCATCTGCCGGGCGTATCCTCGAGTGAGCAGTTCTTC.

This clonotype was detected ten times or more. This sequence joins TRBV11-2 and TRBJ2-6; 9 bases agree with TRBD1. CDR1 is SGHAT and CDR2 is FQNNGV in the germline V gene. The junction had 6 bases not matched to a gene; V was cut back by 3 bases and J by 0 bases. This CDR3 has 18 residues. CDR3 DNA: TGTGCCAGCAGCTTTCGACCGGGACAGGGCTCTGGGGCCAACGTCCTGACTTTC. It translates to CASSFRPGQGSGANVLTF.

CDR3 protein: CSAREDSFEQYF. The CDR3 DNA reads TGCAGTGCTAGAGAGGACAGTTTCGAGCAGTACTTC. The genes are TRBV20-1 and TRBJ2-7, with TRBD1 as a possible D gene (6 bases). Germline V gives CDR1 DFQATT, CDR2 SNEGSKA (reference sequence). Trimming cost V 0 bases and J 6 bases, with 9 bases left between them. The CDR3 consists of 12 residues.

The sample holds many counts of this clonotype. Here the CDR3 reads CASSTTSGRLLFTDTQYF. The DNA of the CDR3 is TGTGCCAGCAGCACAACTAGCGGGAGGTTGTTATTCACAGATACGCAGTATTTT. This chain links TRBV7-9 with TRBJ2-3; 12 bases line up with TRBD2. With 5 bases clipped from V and 2 bases from J, the junction kept 11 bases outside the gene matches. Germline CDR1 SEHNR, CDR2 FQNEAQ (reference sequence). The length of the CDR3 is 18 residues.

This clonotype was counted at least ten times. The chain is built from TRBV6-1 and TRBJ1-2; a possible D gene is TRBD1 (5 bases). Per germline, CDR1 MNHNS and CDR2 SASEGT. V was cut by 6 bases and J by 2 bases, with 10 bases left in between. The CDR3 contains 13 residues. CDR3 in amino acids: CASRMTVNYGYTF. CDR3 sequence (DNA): TGTGCCAGCAGAATGACAGTAAACTATGGCTACACCTTC.

This clonotype has a count of ten or more. The CDR3 nucleotides are TGTGCCAGCAGACAGCAGGGGGATAGCAATCAGCCCCAGCATTTT. Its protein product is CASRQQGDSNQPQHF. The chain employs TRBV9 and TRBJ1-5; 7 bases map to TRBD1. The CDR3 covers 15 residues. Germline V gene sequence: CDR1 SGDLS, CDR2 YYNGEE. V shed 5 bases and J 0 bases; nucleotides not matched to a gene: 5.

This clonotype was seen repeatedly, ten times or more. The chain joins TRBV30 to TRBJ1-1; possible D gene TRBD1, 6 bases. Germline V gene lookup returns CDR1 GTSNPN and CDR2 SVGIG (reference sequence). V was cut by 5 bases and J by 1 base, with 17 bases left in between. The CDR3 totals 15 residues. CDR3 loop: CAWSKPTGANTEAFF. CDR3 nucleotide sequence: TGTGCCTGGTCAAAACCCACGGGGGCGAACACTGAAGCTTTCTTT.

The table lists this clonotype with a count of one. This sequence may be a read error, since a much larger clone differs from it by one base. This sequence joins TRBV27 and TRBJ2-1, with D uncertain. The CDR3 is 17 residues long. Germline loops: CDR1 MNHEY, CDR2 SMNVEV (reference sequence). V was shortened by 8 bases and J by 4 bases, with 24 bases between the two germline ends. For the CDR3, the DNA is TGTGCCAGCGGCCTCTCCATGGCCCCGAGTCAGTACAATGAGCAGTTCTTC. This sequence encodes CASGLSMAPSQYNEQFF.

V gene TRBV12-3 or TRBV12-4 combines with J gene TRBJ1-6; D gene ambiguous. The CDR3 is 13 amino acids. Trimming removed 5 bases from V and 7 bases from J, with 9 bases in between. CDR3 sequence reads: CASSRTPNSPLHF. In DNA form, the CDR3 reads TGTGCCAGCAGTCGGACTCCAAATTCACCCCTCCACTTT.

This clonotype was recorded a few times. The chain employs TRBV11-2 and TRBJ2-3; D is uncertain. V shed 4 bases and J shed 2 bases, with 7 bases lying between them. This CDR3 is built from 13 residues. Per the germline V gene, CDR1 is SGHAT and CDR2 is FQNNGV. Here the CDR3 DNA reads TGTGCCAGCAGCTCCCACCTCACAGATACGCAGTATTTT. Its protein is CASSSHLTDTQYF.

In its sample, this clonotype was seen a few times. The chain couples TRBV27 to TRBJ2-7; D tentatively fits TRBD1 or TRBD2 (6 bases each). The CDR3 runs 13 residues. With 4 bases removed from V and 6 bases from J, the gap between germline ends came to 13 bases. From germline, CDR1 is MNHEY and CDR2 SMNVEV (reference sequence). The CDR3 coding sequence is TGTGCCAGCAGTTATCAGGGGAGGTCCGAGCAGTACTTC. Protein sequence: CASSYQGRSEQYF.

This clonotype was detected many times. V usage is TRBV20-1 and J usage is TRBJ1-5; unclear D gene. The germline V gene has CDR1 DFQATT and CDR2 SNEGSKA (reference sequence). Deletions cut 1 base from V and 2 bases from J, with 18 bases between. The CDR3 is 17 amino acids. CDR3 loop: CSARVWRVEVGNQPQHF. DNA for the CDR3: TGCAGTGCTAGAGTGTGGAGGGTTGAGGTCGGCAATCAGCCCCAGCATTTT.

This clonotype was counted a few times. The genes are TRBV5-1 and TRBJ2-1; D call uncertain. The V end lost 0 bases, the J end lost 2 bases, and 6 bases lay between the germline ends. This CDR3 spans 14 amino acids. Germline lookup yields CDR1 SGHRS and CDR2 YFSETQ. The CDR3 region is CASSLGATYNEQFF. Written as DNA, the CDR3 is TGCGCCAGCAGCTTGGGGGCAACCTACAATGAGCAGTTCTTC.

V and J are TRBV7-9 and TRBJ2-7, with unresolved D. The CDR3 extends over 14 amino acids. Germline-derived CDR1 and CDR2 are SEHNR and FQNEAQ (reference sequence). Trimming removed 7 bases from V and 1 base from J, with 14 bases in between. The CDR3 DNA follows: TGTGCCAGCACCACAACTGCAGTGTCCTACGAGCAGTACTTC. Protein sequence: CASTTTAVSYEQYF.

This clonotype was recorded a few times. V gene TRBV18 combines with J gene TRBJ1-3; 7 positions agree with TRBD1. Per germline, CDR1 KGHSH and CDR2 LQKENI. The CDR3 length is 17 residues. V dropped 3 bases and J dropped 0; count of bases not matched to a gene: 8. The chain's CDR3 is CASSPTTGMSSGNTIYF. CDR3 DNA: TGTGCCAGCTCACCGACGACAGGGATGTCCTCTGGAAACACCATATATTTT.

This clonotype showed up many times. The rearrangement joins TRBV6-6 to TRBJ1-1, with D possibly being TRBD1 (6 bases). This CDR3 comprises 13 residues. CDR1 and CDR2 (germline): MNHNY, SVGAGI (reference sequence). V lost 7 bases, J lost 4 bases, and 13 bases lay in between. CDR3 amino acids: CASNRGVGTEAFF. In nucleotides, the CDR3 is TGTGCCAGCAATAGGGGGGTTGGCACTGAAGCTTTCTTT.